The clone carrying this T cell receptor (beta chain) was seen repeatedly, ten times or more. Its antigen remains unidentified. A universal primer binding site was introduced by template switching. The final cDNA contained unique molecular identifiers. TCRdb reprocessed the 5' RACE reads via MiXCR and lists one record per CDR3 protein. This table holds 420,000 or so distinct CDR3 sequences, about 18% found once. CDR3 length equals 13 residues. Germline values: CDR1 DFQATT, CDR2 SNEGSKA (reference sequence). V was clipped by 5 bases and J by 0 bases; unmatched bases: 1. The source of the sample is a study of identical twins. Study results and limitations: Invariant T cells like MAIT and iNKT could partly confound the zero-insertion analyses. These conclusions were based on statistical analysis (cross-sectional, not following the same donors). Cord blood beta clonotypes that were abundant carried fewer insertions, and memory repertoires showed no such trend.

The rearrangement uses TRBV20-1 and TRBJ2-7; 10 nucleotides agree with TRBD1. The sequenced sample consisted of naive T cells sorted from blood. The receptor's source is a man over 45 in good health. In nucleotides, the CDR3 is TGCAGTGCTGGACAGGGGGTCTCCTACGAGCAGTACTTC. Encoded protein: CSAGQGVSYEQYF.